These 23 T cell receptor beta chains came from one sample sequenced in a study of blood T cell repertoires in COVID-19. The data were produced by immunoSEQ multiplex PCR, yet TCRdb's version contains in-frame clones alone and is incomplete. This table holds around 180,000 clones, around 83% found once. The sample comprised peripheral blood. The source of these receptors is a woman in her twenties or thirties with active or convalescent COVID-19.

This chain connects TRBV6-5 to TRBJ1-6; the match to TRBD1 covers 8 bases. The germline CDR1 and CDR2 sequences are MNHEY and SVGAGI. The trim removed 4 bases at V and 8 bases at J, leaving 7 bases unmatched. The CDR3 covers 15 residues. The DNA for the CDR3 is TGTGCCAGCAGTTTCACACAGGGGGTCGATTCACCCCTCCACTTT. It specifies CASSFTQGVDSPLHF.

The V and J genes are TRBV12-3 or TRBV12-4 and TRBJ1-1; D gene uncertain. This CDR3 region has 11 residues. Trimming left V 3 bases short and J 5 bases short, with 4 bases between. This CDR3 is CASSFGTEAFF. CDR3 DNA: TGTGCCAGCAGTTTCGGGACTGAAGCTTTCTTT.

The CDR3 coding sequence is TGTGCCAGCAACGCCCCCGGGAGAGGGGGCGCGTTCTCTGAAGCTTTCTTT. Its protein is CASNAPGRGGAFSEAFF. The chain is built from TRBV13 and TRBJ1-1; 7 bases line up with TRBD1. The CDR3 spans 17 residues. V lost 7 bases, J lost 6 bases, and 20 bases stayed unmatched. Germline assignment: CDR1 PRHDT and CDR2 FYEKMQ (reference sequence).

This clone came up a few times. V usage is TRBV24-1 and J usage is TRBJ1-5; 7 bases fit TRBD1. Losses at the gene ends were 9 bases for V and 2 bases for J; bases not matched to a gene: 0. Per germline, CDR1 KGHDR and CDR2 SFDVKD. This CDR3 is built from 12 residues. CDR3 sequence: CATGTGNQPQHF. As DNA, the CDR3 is TGTGCCACCGGGACAGGCAATCAGCCCCAGCATTTT.

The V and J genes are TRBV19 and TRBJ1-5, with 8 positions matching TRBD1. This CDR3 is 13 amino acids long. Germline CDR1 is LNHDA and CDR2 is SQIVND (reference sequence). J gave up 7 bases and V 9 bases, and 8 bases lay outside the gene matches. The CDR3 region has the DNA TGTGCCAGCAGAGACAGGGGAGAACAGCCCCAGCATTTT. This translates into CASRDRGEQPQHF.

In DNA form, the CDR3 reads TGTGCCAGCAGTTACGGGGGGAGGGAGTATGAAAAACTGTTTTTT. Its protein product is CASSYGGREYEKLFF. The chain uses TRBV6-5 and TRBJ1-4; D possibly corresponds to TRBD1 (5 bases). Germline CDR1 MNHEY, CDR2 SVGAGI. The CDR3 is made up of 15 amino acids. V was shortened by 2 bases and J by 6 bases, with 13 bases between the two germline ends.

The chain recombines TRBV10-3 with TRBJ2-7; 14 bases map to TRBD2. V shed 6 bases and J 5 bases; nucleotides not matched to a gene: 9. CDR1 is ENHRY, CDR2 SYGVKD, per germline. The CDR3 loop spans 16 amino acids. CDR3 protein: CAISPGLAGGTNEQYF. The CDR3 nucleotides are TGTGCCATCAGCCCCGGACTAGCGGGGGGTACCAACGAGCAGTACTTC.

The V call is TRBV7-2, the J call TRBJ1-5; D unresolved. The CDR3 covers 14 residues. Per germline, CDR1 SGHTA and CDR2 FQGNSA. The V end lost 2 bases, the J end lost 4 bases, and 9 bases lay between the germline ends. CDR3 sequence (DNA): TGTGCCAGCAGCTTATCCTCCCGGAATCAGCCCCAGCATTTT. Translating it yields CASSLSSRNQPQHF.

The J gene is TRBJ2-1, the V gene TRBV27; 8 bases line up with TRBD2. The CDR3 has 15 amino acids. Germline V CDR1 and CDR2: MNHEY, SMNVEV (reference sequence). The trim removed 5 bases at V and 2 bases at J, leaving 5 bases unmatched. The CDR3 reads CASSPLGLAYNEQFF. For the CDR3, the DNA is TGTGCCAGCAGTCCCCTGGGACTAGCCTACAATGAGCAGTTCTTC.

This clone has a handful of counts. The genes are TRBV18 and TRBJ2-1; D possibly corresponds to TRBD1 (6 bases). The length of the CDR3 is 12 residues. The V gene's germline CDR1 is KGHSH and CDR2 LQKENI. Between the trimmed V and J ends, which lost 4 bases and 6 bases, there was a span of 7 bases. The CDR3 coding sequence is TGTGCCAGCTCACAACAGGGCAATGAGCAGTTCTTC. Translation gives CASSQQGNEQFF.

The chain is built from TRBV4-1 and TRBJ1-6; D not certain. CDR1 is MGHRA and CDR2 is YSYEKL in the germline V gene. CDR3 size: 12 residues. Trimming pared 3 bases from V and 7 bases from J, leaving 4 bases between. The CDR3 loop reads CASSHQNSPLHF. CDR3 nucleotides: TGCGCCAGCAGCCACCAGAATTCACCCCTCCACTTT.

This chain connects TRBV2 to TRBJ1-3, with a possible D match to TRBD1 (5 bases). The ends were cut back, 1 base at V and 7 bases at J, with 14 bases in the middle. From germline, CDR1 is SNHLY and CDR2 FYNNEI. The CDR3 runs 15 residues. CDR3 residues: CASSEGLGLFNTIYF. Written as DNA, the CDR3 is TGTGCCAGCAGTGAAGGTCTGGGGCTGTTTAACACCATATATTTT.

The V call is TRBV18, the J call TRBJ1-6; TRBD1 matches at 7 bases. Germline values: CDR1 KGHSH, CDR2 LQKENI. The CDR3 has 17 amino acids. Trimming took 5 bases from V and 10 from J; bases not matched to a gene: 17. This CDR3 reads CASSDFWIVRGQSPLHF. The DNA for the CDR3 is TGTGCCAGCTCAGACTTTTGGATAGTAAGGGGGCAGTCACCCCTCCACTTT.

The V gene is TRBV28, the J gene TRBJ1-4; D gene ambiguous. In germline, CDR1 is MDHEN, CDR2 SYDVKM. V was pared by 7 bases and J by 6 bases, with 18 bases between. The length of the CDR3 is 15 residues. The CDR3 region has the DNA TGTGCCAGCACCGCTACCGCCCGGGGTTATGAAAAACTGTTTTTT. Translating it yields CASTATARGYEKLFF.

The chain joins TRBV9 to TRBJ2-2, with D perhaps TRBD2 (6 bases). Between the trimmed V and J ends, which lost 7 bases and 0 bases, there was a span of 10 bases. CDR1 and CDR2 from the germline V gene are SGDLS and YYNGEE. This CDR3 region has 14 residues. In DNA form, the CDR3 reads TGTGCCAGCGATTCGGGGGCGAACACCGGGGAGCTGTTTTTT. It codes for CASDSGANTGELFF.

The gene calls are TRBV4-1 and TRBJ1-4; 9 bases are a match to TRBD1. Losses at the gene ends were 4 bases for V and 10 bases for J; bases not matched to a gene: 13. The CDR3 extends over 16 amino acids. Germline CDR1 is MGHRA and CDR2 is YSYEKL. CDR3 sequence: CASSLDFRDRVAKLFF. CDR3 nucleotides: TGCGCCAGCAGCCTAGACTTCCGGGACAGGGTGGCAAAACTGTTTTTT.

CDR3 DNA: TGCGCCAGCAGCTTGTTGGGACAGGGGGTAAGTGAAGCTTTCTTT. Encoded protein: CASSLLGQGVSEAFF. The V call is TRBV5-1, the J call TRBJ1-1, with 11 bases aligning to TRBD1. The CDR3 extends over 15 amino acids. Germline trimming cut 1 base from V and 7 bases from J; bases unmatched to any gene: 6. The germline CDR1 and CDR2 sequences are SGHRS and YFSETQ.

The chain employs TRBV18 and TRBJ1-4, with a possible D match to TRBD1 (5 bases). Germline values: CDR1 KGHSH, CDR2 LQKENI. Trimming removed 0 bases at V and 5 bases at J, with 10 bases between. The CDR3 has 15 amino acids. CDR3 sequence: CASSPPPGGNEKLFF. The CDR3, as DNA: TGTGCCAGCTCACCACCCCCGGGGGGAAATGAAAAACTGTTTTTT.

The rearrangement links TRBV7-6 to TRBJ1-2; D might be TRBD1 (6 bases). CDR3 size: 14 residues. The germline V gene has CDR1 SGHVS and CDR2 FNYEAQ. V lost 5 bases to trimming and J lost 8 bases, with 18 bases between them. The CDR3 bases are TGTGCCAGCAGCCCTGACAGGTCCCCAAGCGGCTACACCTTC. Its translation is CASSPDRSPSGYTF.

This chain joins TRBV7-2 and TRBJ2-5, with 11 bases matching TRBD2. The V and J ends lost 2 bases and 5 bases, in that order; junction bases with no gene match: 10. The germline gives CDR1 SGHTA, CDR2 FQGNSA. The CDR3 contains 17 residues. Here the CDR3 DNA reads TGTGCCAGCAGCTTACAGTCTGCTAGCGGGGGGTTGGAGACCCAGTACTTC. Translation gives CASSLQSASGGLETQYF.

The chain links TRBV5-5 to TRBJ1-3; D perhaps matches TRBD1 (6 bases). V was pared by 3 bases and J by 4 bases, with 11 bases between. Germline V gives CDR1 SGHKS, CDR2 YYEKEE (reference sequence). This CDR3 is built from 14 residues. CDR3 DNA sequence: TGTGCCAGCAGCTCCGGACAGCTAGGAAACACCATATATTTT. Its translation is CASSSGQLGNTIYF.

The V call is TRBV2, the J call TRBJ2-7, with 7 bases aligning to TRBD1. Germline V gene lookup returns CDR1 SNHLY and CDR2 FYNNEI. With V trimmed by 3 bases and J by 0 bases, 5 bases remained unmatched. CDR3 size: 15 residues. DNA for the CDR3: TGTGCCAGCAGTGATGACAGGGCCAGCTCCTACGAGCAGTACTTC. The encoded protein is CASSDDRASSYEQYF.

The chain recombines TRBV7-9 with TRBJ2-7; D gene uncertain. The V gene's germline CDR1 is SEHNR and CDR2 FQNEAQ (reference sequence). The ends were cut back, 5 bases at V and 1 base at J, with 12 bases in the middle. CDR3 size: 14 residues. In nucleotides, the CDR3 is TGTGCCAGCAGCCCCCCCTTGGCTTCCTACGAGCAGTACTTC. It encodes CASSPPLASYEQYF. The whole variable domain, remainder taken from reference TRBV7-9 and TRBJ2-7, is DTGVSQNPRHKITKRGQNVTFRCDPISEHNRLYWYRQTLGQGPEFLTYFQNEAQLEKSRLLSDRFSAERPKGSFSTLEIQRTEQGDSAMYLCASSPPLASYEQYFGPGTRLTVT.